Sequencing of this T cell receptor beta chain was carried out in a study of blood T cell repertoires in COVID-19. Overall study: PBMCs, B-cell-depleted T cells, or T cells provided the cDNA or gDNA that made up the material.

Assay used: immunoSEQ multiplex PCR; TCRdb lists only in-frame clones, some missing. The data hold about 160,000 clones, with around 84% observed a single time. V lost 0 bases to trimming and J lost 10 bases, with 9 bases between them. CDR1 and CDR2 from the germline V gene are LGHDT and YNNKEL (reference sequence). The CDR3 spans 12 residues. This clone came up a few times. This TCR derives from a human donor with acute or convalescent COVID-19. The donor label of this sample is uncertain. The chain is built from TRBV3-1 (or the pseudogene TRBV3-2) and TRBJ1-1, with D unresolved. The sequenced material came from peripheral blood. DNA of the CDR3: TGTGCCAGCAGCCAAGACTCGAAGAGAGCTTTCTTT. Protein sequence: CASSQDSKRAFF.